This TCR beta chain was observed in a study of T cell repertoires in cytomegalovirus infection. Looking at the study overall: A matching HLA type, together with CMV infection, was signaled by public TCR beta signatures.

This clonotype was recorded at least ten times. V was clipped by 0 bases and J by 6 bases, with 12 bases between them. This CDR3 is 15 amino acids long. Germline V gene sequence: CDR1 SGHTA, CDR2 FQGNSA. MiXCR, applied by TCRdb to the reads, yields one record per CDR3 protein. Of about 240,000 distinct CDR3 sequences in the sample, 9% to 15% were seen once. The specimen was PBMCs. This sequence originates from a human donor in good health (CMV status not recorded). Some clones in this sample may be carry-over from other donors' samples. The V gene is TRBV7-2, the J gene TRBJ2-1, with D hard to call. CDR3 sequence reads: CASSLAGAEFNEQFF. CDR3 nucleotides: TGTGCCAGCAGCTTAGCAGGTGCGGAATTCAATGAGCAGTTCTTC.